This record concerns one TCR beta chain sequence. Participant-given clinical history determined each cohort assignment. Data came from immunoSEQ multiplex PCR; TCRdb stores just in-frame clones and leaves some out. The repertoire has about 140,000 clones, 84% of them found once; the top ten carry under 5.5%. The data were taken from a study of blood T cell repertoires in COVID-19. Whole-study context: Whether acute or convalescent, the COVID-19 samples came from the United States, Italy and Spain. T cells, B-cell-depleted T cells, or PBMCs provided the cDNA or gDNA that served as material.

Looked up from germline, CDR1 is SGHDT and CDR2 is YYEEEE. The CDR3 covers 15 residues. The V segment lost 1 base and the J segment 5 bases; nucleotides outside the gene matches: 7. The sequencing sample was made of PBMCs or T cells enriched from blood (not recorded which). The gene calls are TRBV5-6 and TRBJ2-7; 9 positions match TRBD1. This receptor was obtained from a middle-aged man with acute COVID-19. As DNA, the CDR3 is TGTGCCAGCAGCTTGTATCGGGACAGGGCGAACGAGCAGTACTTC. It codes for CASSLYRDRANEQYF.